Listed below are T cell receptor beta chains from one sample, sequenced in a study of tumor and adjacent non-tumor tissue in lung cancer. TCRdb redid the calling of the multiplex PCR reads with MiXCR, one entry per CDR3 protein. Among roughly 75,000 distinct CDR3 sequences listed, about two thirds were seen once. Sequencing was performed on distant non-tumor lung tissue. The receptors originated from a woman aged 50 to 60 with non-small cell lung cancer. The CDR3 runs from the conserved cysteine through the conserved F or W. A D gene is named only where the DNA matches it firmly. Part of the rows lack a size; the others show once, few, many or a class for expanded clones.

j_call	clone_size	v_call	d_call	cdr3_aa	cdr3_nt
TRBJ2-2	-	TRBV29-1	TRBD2	CSVGSQRGTGELFF	TGCAGCGTTGGGAGCCAGCGGGGGACCGGGGAGTTGTTTTTT
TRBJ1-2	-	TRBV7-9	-	CSNSLFPRSSGDPKYGYTF	TGTAGCAACAGCTTATTCCCGCGAAGCTCGGGAGATCCGAAATATGGCTACACCTTC
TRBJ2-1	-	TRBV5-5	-	CASSFEAELFF	TGTGCCAGCAGTTTCGAGGCAGAGCTGTTCTTC
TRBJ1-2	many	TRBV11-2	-	CASSLGGGRSYGYTF	TGTGCCAGCAGCTTAGGCGGGGGGCGTAGCTATGGCTACACCTTC
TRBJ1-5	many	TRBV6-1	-	CASSERAQPQHF	TGTGCCAGCAGTGAAAGGGCTCAGCCCCAGCATTTT
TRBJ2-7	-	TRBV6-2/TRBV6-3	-	CASSEVSEKYF	TGTGCTAGCAGTGAAGTATCCGAGAAGTACTTC
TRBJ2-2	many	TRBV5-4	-	CASSLRNGELFF	TGTGCCAGCAGCTTGCGGAACGGGGAGCTGTTTTTT
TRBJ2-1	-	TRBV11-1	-	CAGSSPMHAAYNEQFF	TGTGCCGGCAGTTCACCGATGCATGCGGCTTACAATGAGCAGTTTTTC
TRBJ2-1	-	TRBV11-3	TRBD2	CASSTRSGSSYNEQFF	TGTGCCAGCAGCACACGTAGCGGGAGCTCATACAATGAGCAGTTCTTC
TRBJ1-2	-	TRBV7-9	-	CASSLEPDSADYGYTF	TGTGCCAGCAGCTTAGAGCCGGACAGCGCTGACTATGGCTACACCTTC
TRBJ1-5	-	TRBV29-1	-	CSVEWFGLTTGTQPQHF	TGCAGCGTTGAATGGTTCGGGCTCACAACAGGGACTCAGCCCCAGCATTTT
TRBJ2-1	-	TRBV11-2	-	CVSSVGQTPYNEQFF	TGTGTCAGCAGCGTAGGACAGACCCCCTACAATGAGCAGTTCTTC
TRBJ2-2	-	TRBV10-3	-	CAISDRRKNAGELFF	TGTGCTATCAGTGACAGGAGGAAAAACGCCGGGGAGCTGTTTTTT
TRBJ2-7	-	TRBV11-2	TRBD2	CPSNLRILEGGSSYEQYF	TGTCCCAGCAACCTTAGAATTCTAGAGGGAGGGAGCTCCTACGAGCAGTACTTC
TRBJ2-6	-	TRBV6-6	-	CASIKEAYSGANILTF	TGTGCCAGCATCAAGGAGGCATACTCTGGGGCCAACATCCTGACTTTC
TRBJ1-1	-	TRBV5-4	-	CLSGSGLEAFF	TGTCTCAGCGGTTCCGGACTTGAAGCTTTCTTT
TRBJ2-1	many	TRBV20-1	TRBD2	CSASRTSSGYEQFF	TGCAGTGCTAGCCGGACTAGTTCTGGGTATGAGCAGTTCTTC
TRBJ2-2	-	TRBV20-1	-	CSARVHTRELFF	TGCAGTGCTAGAGTCCACACCAGGGAGCTGTTTTTT
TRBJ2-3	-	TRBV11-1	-	CASSLGNSGVNTRYF	TGTGCTAGCAGCTTAGGGAATTCGGGGGTGAATACGCGGTATTTT
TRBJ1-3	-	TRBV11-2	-	CASSTGTSGNTIYF	TGTGCCAGCAGCACAGGGACCTCTGGAAACACTATATATTTT
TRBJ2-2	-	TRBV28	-	CASNWGEIRTGELFF	TGTGCCAGCAACTGGGGGGAAATTCGAACCGGGGAGCTGTTTTTT
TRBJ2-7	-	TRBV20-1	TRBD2	CSVRSGSGDYEQYF	TGCAGTGTTCGTAGCGGGAGCGGGGACTACGAGCAGTACTTC
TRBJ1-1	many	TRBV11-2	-	CASSLDMTEAFF	TGTGCCAGCAGCTTAGATATGACTGAAGCTTTCTTT
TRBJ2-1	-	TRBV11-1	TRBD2	CASSPPTSELINEQFF	TGTGCCAGCAGCCCACCGACTAGCGAACTAATCAATGAGCAGTTCTTC
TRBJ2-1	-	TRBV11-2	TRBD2	CASSPGSSGSGEQLF	TGTGCCAGCAGCCCCGGGTCTAGCGGGAGTGGTGAGCAGTTGTTC
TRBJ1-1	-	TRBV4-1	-	CASSQTTGRTEAIF	TGCGCCAGCAGCCAGACAACAGGTAGGACTGAAGCTATCTTT
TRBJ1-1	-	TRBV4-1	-	CASSQDHYSANTETFF	TGCGCCAGCAGCCAAGATCATTACAGTGCGAACACTGAAACTTTCTTT
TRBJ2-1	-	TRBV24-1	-	CATSDISPHGHSYNEQFF	TGTGCCACCAGTGATATATCGCCACACGGGCATTCCTACAATGAGCAGTTCTTC
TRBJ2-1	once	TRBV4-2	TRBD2	CASSQDSPSGSSYEQFF	TGTGCCAGCAGCCAAGATTCGCCTAGCGGGAGTTCGTATGAGCAGTTTTTC
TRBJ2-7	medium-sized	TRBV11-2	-	CASSLGSGAGSYEQYF	TGTGCCAGCAGCTTAGGGTCAGGGGCCGGCTCCTACGAGCAGTACTTC
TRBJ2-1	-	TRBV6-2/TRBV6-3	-	CANTRMSSYNEQFF	TGCGCCAACACCAGGATGAGCTCCTACAATGAGCAATTCTTC
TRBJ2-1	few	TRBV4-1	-	CASSQVGSRVYNEQFF	TGCGCCAGCAGCCAAGTGGGTAGCAGGGTCTACAATGAGCAGTTCTTC
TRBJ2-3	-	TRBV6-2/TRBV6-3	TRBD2	CAIGRLAGDAQYF	TGTGCCATCGGTAGGCTAGCGGGAGATGCGCAGTATTTT
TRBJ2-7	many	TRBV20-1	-	CSADTGYAYEQYF	TGCAGTGCTGATACAGGATACGCCTACGAGCAGTACTTC
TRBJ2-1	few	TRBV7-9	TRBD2	CASSQSPGTSGNEQFF	TGTGCCAGCAGCCAATCCCCCGGGACTAGCGGCAATGAGCAGTTCTTC
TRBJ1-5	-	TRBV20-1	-	CTARLVTGNQLQHF	TGCACTGCTAGACTAGTTACTGGGAATCAGCTCCAGCATTTT
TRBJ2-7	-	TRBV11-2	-	CACSPWANGSYEQYF	TGTGCCTGCAGCCCTTGGGCTAACGGTTCCTATGAGCAGTACTTC
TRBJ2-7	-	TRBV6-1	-	CASSARVLIINEQYF	TGTGCCAGCAGCGCCAGGGTGCTAATTATAAACGAGCAGTACTTT
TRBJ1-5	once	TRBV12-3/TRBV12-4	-	CASMLTSGRIADTQHF	TGTGCCAGCATGCTGACTAGCGGGAGGATTGCAGATACGCAGCATTTT
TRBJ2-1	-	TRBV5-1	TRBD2	CTSSNSGSSYNEQFF	TGCACCAGCAGCAATAGCGGGAGCTCCTACAATGAGCAGTTCTTC
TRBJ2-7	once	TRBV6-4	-	CANGRDWTSEQYF	TGTGCCAACGGTCGGGACTGGACGTCTGAACAGTACTTC
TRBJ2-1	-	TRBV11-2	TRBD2	CGSSLELAGGSYNEQFF	TGTGGCAGCAGCCTAGAGCTAGCGGGAGGCTCCTACAATGAGCAGTTCTTC
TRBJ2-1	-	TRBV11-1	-	CTSNFPPGDEQFF	TGTACCAGCAACTTCCCTCCAGGCGACGAGCAGTTCTTC
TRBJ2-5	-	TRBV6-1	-	CTSRGTGQETQYF	TGTACCAGCAGAGGAACAGGGCAAGAGACCCAGTACTTC
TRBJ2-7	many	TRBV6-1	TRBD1	CASSQTGYAYEQYF	TGTGCCAGCAGTCAGACAGGGTACGCCTACGAGCAGTACTTC
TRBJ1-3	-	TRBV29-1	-	CCVWTDSEDTIYF	TGCTGCGTTTGGACGGACTCTGAAGACACCATATATTTT
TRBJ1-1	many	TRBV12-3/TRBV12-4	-	CASSLSRDTEAFF	TGTGCCAGCAGTTTATCCCGGGACACTGAAGCTTTCTTT
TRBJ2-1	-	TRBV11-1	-	CASSLVGEFYNEQFF	TGTGCCAGCAGTTTAGTCGGGGAGTTTTACAATGAGCAGTTCTTC
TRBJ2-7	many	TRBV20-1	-	CSARSEAVSYEQYF	TGCAGTGCTAGATCAGAGGCGGTCTCCTACGAGCAGTACTTC
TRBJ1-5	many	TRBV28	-	CASNQNPGVSNQPQHF	TGTGCCAGCAACCAGAACCCAGGGGTTAGCAATCAGCCCCAGCATTTT
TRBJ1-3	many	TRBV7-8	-	CASSLTENSGNTIYF	TGTGCCAGCAGCTTGACAGAAAACTCTGGAAACACCATATATTTT
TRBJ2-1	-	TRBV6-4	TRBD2	CASNAEGQAGGGEQFF	TGTGCCAGCAATGCAGAGGGACAAGCGGGAGGAGGAGAGCAGTTCTTC